The sequence of this TCR beta chain was determined in a study of blood T cells in healthy people across ages. CDR3 length: 16 amino acids. Per the germline V gene, CDR1 is LGHNA and CDR2 is YSLEER. V dropped 0 bases and J dropped 4 bases, with 13 bases sitting between them. Through a sample-barcoded 5' primer and a J-beta primer mix, a second PCR was run for roughly 6 to 11 cycles. Tagging of each cDNA molecule was performed by a template-switch adaptor with 12 random nucleotides. TCRdb re-analysed the 5' RACE reads in MiXCR, keeping a single row per CDR3 protein. The sample holds more than 1,000,000 distinct CDR3 sequences, approximately 26% seen once. This clonotype was seen a few times. Each donor was a healthy Caucasian individual from Russia, aged roughly 6 to 90. These data were also filed under a second study, of T cells of mothers and their children.

This sequence was found in a girl aged 2 to 10 in good health. The specimen was blood. The rearrangement links TRBV4-3 to TRBJ2-1; no clear D. The CDR3, as DNA: TGCGCCAGCAGCCAAGACGGGCGAATAGGGTACAATGAGCAGTTCTTC. Translation gives CASSQDGRIGYNEQFF.